In its sample, the clone carrying this T cell receptor beta chain was seen a few times. TCRdb analysed the RT-PCR reads with MiXCR anew, one entry per CDR3 protein. The top ten clones hold 55% to 75% of a sample with about 40,000 distinct CDR3 sequences, roughly 30% of them seen once. This entry belongs to a study of patients and donors after allogeneic stem cell transplantation. The germline V and J ends were trimmed by 2 bases and 0 bases, with 1 base remaining between them. This CDR3 is built from 13 residues. Sequenced sample: blood, either unsorted or a sorted T cell fraction (not recorded which). This sequence originates from a human donor who was either an allogeneic HSCT recipient or a stem cell or donor lymphocyte infusion donor (not recorded which). It is not recorded whose cells these are; they may come from a transplant donor. The rearrangement links TRBV12-3 or TRBV12-4 to TRBJ2-2; no clear D. The CDR3 here is CASSLTNTGELFF. CDR3 in DNA: TGTGCCAGCAGTTTAACGAACACCGGGGAGCTGTTTTTT.